These 27 T cell receptor beta chains originate from one sample sequenced in a study of OX40 agonist ivuxolimab in advanced cancers. The repertoire was sequenced with immunoSEQ multiplex PCR; TCRdb's copy has only in-frame clones and lacks some. The sample includes 70,000 to 75,000 clones, 80% to 95% seen only once; the top ten take more than 0.4%. Sequences were derived from CD4+ or CD8+ T cells sorted from blood, sampled in a trial of the OX40 agonist ivuxolimab. The receptors originated from an adult with an advanced solid tumor such as melanoma, head and neck, liver or kidney cancer.

The rearrangement links TRBV4-1 to TRBJ1-3; D is unresolved. V was pared by 0 bases and J by 9 bases, with 18 bases between. The germline CDR1 and CDR2 sequences are MGHRA and YSYEKL. The CDR3 has 16 amino acids. The CDR3 nucleotides are TGCGCCAGCAGCCAAGATCGACCGCCCCAAGGGCCCACCATATATTTT. This codes for CASSQDRPPQGPTIYF.

The CDR3 DNA reads as TGCGCCAGCAGCCAAGAAACCTTCCGAGCGAACACCGGGGAGCTGTTTTTT. This codes for CASSQETFRANTGELFF. The chain couples TRBV4-3 to TRBJ2-2, with no clear D. The germline V gene encodes CDR1 LGHNA and CDR2 YSLEER. CDR3 size: 17 residues. V lost 0 bases to trimming and J lost 0 bases, with 11 bases between them.

Remarks on this clone: Mismatch with germline at one junction end may stem from a read error. The chain joins TRBV11-2 to TRBJ1-2, with D hard to call. CDR3 length equals 11 residues. Germline CDR1 SGHAT, CDR2 FQNNGV. The CDR3 loop is CASSYQATVGF. DNA of the CDR3: TGTGCCAGCAGCTATCAGGCCACAGTGGGCTTC. The whole variable domain, filled in from reference TRBV11-2 and TRBJ1-2, reads EAGVAQSPRYKIIEKRQSVAFWCNPISGHATLYWYQQILGQGPKLLIQFQNNGVVDDSQLPKDRFSAERLKGVDSTLKIQPAKLEDSAVYLCASSYQATVGFGSGTRLTVV.

The rearrangement joins TRBV5-1 to TRBJ2-2, with 7 bases that match TRBD2. This CDR3 region has 16 residues. Germline V lookup: CDR1 SGHRS, CDR2 YFSETQ. V shed 4 bases, J shed 0 bases, and the junction held 6 bases outside the gene matches. The chain's CDR3 is CASSRTSVANTGELFF. The CDR3 DNA reads TGCGCCAGCAGCCGAACTAGCGTCGCGAACACCGGGGAGCTGTTTTTT.

The J gene is TRBJ1-3, the V gene TRBV18; D ambiguous. V was cut by 3 bases and J by 7 bases, with 10 bases left in between. The CDR3 totals 13 residues. Germline V gene data show CDR1 as KGHSH and CDR2 as LQKENI. The CDR3 region has the DNA TGTGCCAGCTCACCGTTGGGAGACAACACCATATATTTT. Amino acids: CASSPLGDNTIYF.

The chain couples TRBV2 to TRBJ2-2, with D perhaps matching TRBD2 (5 bases). V was clipped by 9 bases and J by 4 bases, with 18 bases between them. Germline-derived CDR1 and CDR2 are SNHLY and FYNNEI. The CDR3 sequence is 15 residues long. The CDR3 bases are TGTGCCAGACAAAGTCGGGGTGGGGTCACCGGGGAGCTGTTTTTT. Translated: CARQSRGGVTGELFF.

This clone was observed once. The rearrangement uses TRBV27 and TRBJ2-3; perhaps D is TRBD1 or TRBD2 (6 bases each). Trimming took off 4 bases at V and 0 bases at J, with 14 bases between the two ends. The CDR3 extends over 16 amino acids. Germline loops: CDR1 MNHEY, CDR2 SMNVEV (reference sequence). Written as DNA, the CDR3 is TGTGCCAGCAGTTCCCCGTCGGGGGCTAGCACAGATACGCAGTATTTT. It codes for CASSSPSGASTDTQYF.

This clone is a singleton in its sample. J is TRBJ2-5 and V is TRBV21-1; the D segment call TRBD2 is taken from the table without a DNA check. TRBV21-1 is marked as a pseudogene. The CDR3 covers 15 residues. In DNA, the CDR3 is TGTGCCAGCAGCAAATGCGGGACTGCCAAAGAGACCCAGTACTTC. This codes for CASSKCGTAKETQYF.

The V gene is TRBV7-2, the J gene TRBJ2-3, with 11 bases that match TRBD2. Germline CDR1 reads SGHTA; CDR2 reads FQGNSA. Trimming took 5 bases from V and 2 from J; bases not matched to a gene: 9. This CDR3 is 17 amino acids long. CDR3 bases: TGTGCCAGCAGCCCAGGGGTTAGCGGGAGGGCCACAGATACGCAGTATTTT. Translated: CASSPGVSGRATDTQYF.

The chain joins TRBV6-5 to TRBJ2-3, with D possibly being TRBD1 or TRBD2 (6 bases each). Germline V CDR1 and CDR2: MNHEY, SVGAGI. Trimming removed 1 base from V and 4 bases from J, with 9 bases in between. The CDR3 consists of 14 residues. CDR3 region: CASSYYGGADTQYF. In DNA, the CDR3 is TGTGCCAGCAGTTACTACGGGGGCGCAGATACGCAGTATTTT.

This chain connects TRBV19 to TRBJ2-2; TRBD2 matches at 7 bases. The CDR3 runs to 16 residues. Germline V gene data show CDR1 as LNHDA and CDR2 as SQIVND (reference sequence). The V and J ends lost 3 bases and 5 bases, in that order; junction bases with no gene match: 9. CDR3 sequence (DNA): TGTGCCAGTAGTATTGGTGCGGGAGTCCTAACCGGGGAGCTGTTTTTT. It encodes CASSIGAGVLTGELFF.

This chain links TRBV25-1 with TRBJ1-6; TRBD1 might be the D (6 bases). V was trimmed by 5 bases and J by 10 bases, leaving 12 bases between them. The CDR3 is 13 residues long. CDR1 and CDR2 from the germline V gene are MGHDK and SYGVNS. The CDR3 nucleotides are TGTGCCAGCAGTACAGGGACCCTCTCACCCCTCCACTTT. This gives the protein CASSTGTLSPLHF. The entire variable domain, with the rest obtained from reference TRBV25-1 and TRBJ1-6, is as follows: EADIYQTPRYLVIGTGKKITLECSQTMGHDKMYWYQQDPGMELHLIHYSYGVNSTEKGDLSSESTVSRIRTEHFPLTLESARPSHTSQYLCASSTGTLSPLHFGNGTRLTVT.

The rearrangement links TRBV18 to TRBJ2-7, with 7 nucleotides matching TRBD2. The CDR3 consists of 12 residues. Germline V gene lookup returns CDR1 KGHSH and CDR2 LQKENI. V dropped 6 bases and J dropped 6; count of bases not matched to a gene: 5. The CDR3 DNA follows: TGTGCCAGCTCGGGGACTACCTCCGAGCAGTACTTC. Translating gives CASSGTTSEQYF.

This clone was seen a few times. The V and J genes are TRBV6-6 and TRBJ2-1; D possibly corresponds to TRBD1 (5 bases). The CDR3 totals 11 residues. Germline CDR1 is MNHNY and CDR2 is SVGAGI (reference sequence). V was shortened by 10 bases and J by 11 bases, with 15 bases between the two germline ends. The CDR3 is CATGKDRKQFF. In nucleotides, the CDR3 is TGTGCCACAGGGAAAGACCGAAAGCAGTTCTTC.

The chain employs TRBV6-5 and TRBJ1-3; D unresolved. The V gene lost 0 bases and the J gene lost 0 bases, with 3 bases spanning the gap. Germline V gives CDR1 MNHEY, CDR2 SVGAGI. This CDR3 comprises 14 residues. For the CDR3, the DNA is TGTGCCAGCAGTTACTCCTACTCTGGAAACACCATATATTTT. This sequence encodes CASSYSYSGNTIYF.

The V and J genes are TRBV12-5 and TRBJ2-7; D unresolved. CDR1 is LGHNT, CDR2 FRNRAP, per germline. V lost 4 bases, J lost 7 bases, and 14 bases lay in between. The CDR3 sequence is 13 residues long. The CDR3 nucleotides are TGTGCTAGTGGTTCCCTTGTGGGGTTGGAGCAGTACTTC. It is translated as CASGSLVGLEQYF.

J is TRBJ2-7 and V is TRBV27; 7 nucleotides agree with TRBD2. Trimming at V came to 2 bases and at J to 2 bases, leaving 3 bases not matched to a gene. The CDR3 covers 14 residues. CDR1 is MNHEY and CDR2 is SMNVEV in the germline V gene (reference sequence). The CDR3 loop reads CASSLKGGPYEQYF. The CDR3 DNA is TGTGCCAGCAGTTTAAAGGGAGGGCCCTACGAGCAGTACTTC.

The chain employs TRBV27 and TRBJ2-2; 7 bases line up with TRBD1. The CDR3 sequence is 15 residues long. V was clipped by 4 bases and J by 6 bases; unmatched bases: 8. Germline-derived CDR1 and CDR2 are MNHEY and SMNVEV (reference sequence). In DNA, the CDR3 is TGTGCCAGCAGTTACATCGGGACAGCGCCCGGGGAGCTGTTTTTT. Its protein is CASSYIGTAPGELFF.

The J gene is TRBJ2-1, the V gene TRBV19; 8 bases are a match to TRBD2. The V and J ends lost 3 bases and 4 bases, in that order; junction bases with no gene match: 11. The CDR3 length is 17 residues. From germline, CDR1 is LNHDA and CDR2 SQIVND (reference sequence). The DNA of the CDR3 is TGTGCCAGTAGTATGTCCGGGGTGGCGGGAGGTTACAATGAGCAGTTCTTC. The encoded protein is CASSMSGVAGGYNEQFF. Full variable domain (outside the CDR3, taken from reference TRBV19 and TRBJ2-1): DGGITQSPKYLFRKEGQNVTLSCEQNLNHDAMYWYRQDPGQGLRLIYYSQIVNDFQKGDIAEGYSVSREKKESFPLTVTSAQKNPTAFYLCASSMSGVAGGYNEQFFGPGTRLTVL.

This clone has more than one count but fewer than ten. The rearrangement uses TRBV11-3 and TRBJ2-7; D unresolved. The V and J ends lost 0 bases and 3 bases respectively, with 6 bases between them. The CDR3 has 13 amino acids. Germline V CDR1 and CDR2: SGHNT, YENEEA. CDR3 in DNA: TGTGCCAGCAGCTTAGATCAAGACTACGAGCAGTACTTC. This translates into CASSLDQDYEQYF.

CDR3 nucleotides: TGTGCCAGCAGCTCGATGGCGAGGGAGCAGTACTTC. This gives the protein CASSSMAREQYF. The gene calls are TRBV7-2 and TRBJ2-7, with D unresolved. The CDR3 contains 12 residues. Germline V gene data show CDR1 as SGHTA and CDR2 as FQGNSA. V lost 4 bases and J 7 bases, leaving 11 bases between the germline ends.

CDR3 sequence: CASSYGSTGPYEQYF. In DNA form, the CDR3 reads TGTGCCAGCAGTTATGGGTCTACGGGGCCCTACGAGCAGTACTTC. The V call is TRBV5-4, the J call TRBJ2-5; the D call may be TRBD1 or TRBD2 (5 bases each). The better agreement between TRBJ2-7 and the DNA end casts doubt on the J call. The CDR3 totals 15 residues. The germline CDR1 and CDR2 sequences are SGHNT and YYREEE (reference sequence).

This chain uses TRBV6-6 with TRBJ1-5; D gene ambiguous. V dropped 8 bases and J dropped 7 bases, with 12 bases sitting between them. Germline CDR1 reads MNHNY; CDR2 reads SVGAGI (reference sequence). CDR3 length equals 12 residues. Here the CDR3 DNA reads TGTGCCAGCGAAACCCCCGGGCAGCCCCAGCATTTT. It translates to CASETPGQPQHF.

The chain uses TRBV15 and TRBJ2-3; D uncertain. Per germline, CDR1 LNHNV and CDR2 YYDKDF (reference sequence). Trimming cost V 0 bases and J 0 bases, with 16 bases left between them. The CDR3 length is 18 residues. CDR3 in amino acids: CATSREPRLAASTDTQYF. CDR3 sequence (DNA): TGTGCCACCAGCAGAGAGCCCCGCTTGGCGGCTAGCACAGATACGCAGTATTTT. Based on the CDR3 plus reference TRBV15 and TRBJ2-3, the full variable domain is DAMVIQNPRYQVTQFGKPVTLSCSQTLNHNVMYWYQQKSSQAPKLLFHYYDKDFNNEADTPDNFQSRRPNTSFCFLDIRSPGLGDTAMYLCATSREPRLAASTDTQYFGPGTRLTVL.

This chain joins TRBV30 and TRBJ1-2; no clear D. In germline, CDR1 is GTSNPN, CDR2 SVGIG (reference sequence). CDR3 length: 14 amino acids. V was cut by 4 bases and J by 8 bases, with 20 bases left in between. In DNA, the CDR3 is TGTGCCTGGACCCCCTACAAGGTGGGGTACGGCTACACCTTC. It translates to CAWTPYKVGYGYTF.

V gene TRBV27 combines with J gene TRBJ2-3, with D perhaps TRBD2 (6 bases). This CDR3 region has 16 residues. V was shortened by 3 bases and J by 2 bases, with 15 bases between the two germline ends. CDR1 is MNHEY, CDR2 SMNVEV, per germline (reference sequence). The CDR3: CASSFNGGTSTDTQYF. Written as DNA, the CDR3 is TGTGCCAGCAGTTTTAATGGCGGGACGTCCACAGATACGCAGTATTTT.

This chain uses TRBV10-2 with TRBJ2-2; 9 positions match TRBD2. In germline, CDR1 is WSHSY, CDR2 SAAADI. The CDR3 extends over 17 amino acids. Germline trimming cut 8 bases from V and 3 bases from J; bases unmatched to any gene: 13. The DNA of the CDR3 is TGCGCCAGCGGGGGTACGTTTAGCGGGAGCGACACCGGGGAGCTGTTTTTT. Its translation: CASGGTFSGSDTGELFF.